This T cell receptor (beta chain) came from a study of CXCR3-negative and CXCR3-positive naive CD8 T cells. Study-wide results and caveats: Similar TRBV-TRBJ usage was seen in naive cells (both CXCR3-negative and CXCR3-positive), but memory cells differed. When CXCR3-positive naive cells were set against CXCR3-negative naive cells, the former had more hydrophobic TRB CDR3s.

The authors made the TRB cDNA libraries by 5' RACE using UMI labels. Following a re-call of the 5' RACE reads, TCRdb has one entry per CDR3 protein and lacks DNA. This specimen shows about 120,000 distinct CDR3 sequences; the ten leading clones hold 0.35% to 0.4%. In the case of this clonotype: The target antigen is unknown.

In germline, CDR1 is MNHEY, CDR2 SVGAGI. This CDR3 region has 20 residues. The chain has TRBV6-5 and TRBJ2-1; TCRdb returns TRBD2, unconfirmable since there is no DNA. The sequence was obtained from a human donor in good health. Some clones in this sample may be carry-over from other donors' samples. Sequenced sample: naive CXCR3+ CD8+ T cells from blood. The subset here: CD45RO-CCR7+CD27+CD95- naive CD8+ T cells expressing CXCR3 (TNR3+). The chain's CDR3 is CASSYSIGFGTSGGASEQFF.